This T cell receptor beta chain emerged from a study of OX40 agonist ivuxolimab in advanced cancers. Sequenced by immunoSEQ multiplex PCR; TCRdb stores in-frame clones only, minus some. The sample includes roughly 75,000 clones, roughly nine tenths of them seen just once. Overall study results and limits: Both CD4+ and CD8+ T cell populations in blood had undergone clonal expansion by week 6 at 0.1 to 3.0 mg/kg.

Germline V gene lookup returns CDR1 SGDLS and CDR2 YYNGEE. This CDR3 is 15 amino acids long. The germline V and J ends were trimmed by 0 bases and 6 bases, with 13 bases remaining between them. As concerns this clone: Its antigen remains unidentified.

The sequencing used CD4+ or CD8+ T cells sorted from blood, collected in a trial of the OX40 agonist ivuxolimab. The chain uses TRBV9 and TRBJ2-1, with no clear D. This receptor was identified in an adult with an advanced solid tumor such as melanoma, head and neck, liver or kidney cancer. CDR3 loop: CASSVEDFQFNEQFF. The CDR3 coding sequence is TGTGCCAGCAGCGTAGAAGACTTCCAGTTCAATGAGCAGTTCTTC.